The next 28 T cell receptor beta chains were all read from a single sample in a study of identical twins. TCRdb reprocessed the 5' RACE reads with MiXCR, giving one entry per CDR3 protein. The sample holds under 900,000 distinct CDR3 sequences; 9% to 15% are singletons and the top ten take around 1.6%. These same data were also listed under a study on yellow fever vaccine responses in identical twins.

The specimen was PBMCs. The receptors originated from a woman aged 18-29 years in good health.

This chain connects TRBV29-1 to TRBJ2-2; TRBD1 or TRBD2 may be the D gene (5 bases each). Trimming stripped 5 bases from V and 4 bases from J, with 14 bases between. Germline-derived CDR1 and CDR2 are SQVTM and ANQGSEA. The CDR3 runs 14 residues. The CDR3 DNA is TGCAGCGTTAATCCCAAGGGGACCACCGGGGAGCTGTTTTTT. Protein sequence: CSVNPKGTTGELFF.

This clonotype was detected a few times. The junction departs from the called germline gene at one end, perhaps through a read error. The rearrangement joins TRBV25-1 to TRBJ1-1; D might be TRBD1 (6 bases). The germline gives CDR1 MGHDK, CDR2 SYGVNS. CDR3 length equals 13 residues. The CDR3 loop reads CASSELSGQGPTF. In DNA form, the CDR3 reads TGTGCCAGCAGTGAATTGAGCGGGCAGGGGCCTACGTTT.

The genes are TRBV6-5 and TRBJ2-3; 11 bases line up with TRBD2. The CDR3 totals 18 residues. Germline lookup yields CDR1 MNHEY and CDR2 SVGAGI. The trim removed 2 bases at V and 2 bases at J, leaving 9 bases unmatched. CDR3 nucleotide sequence: TGTGCCAGCAGTTACGTTCGGGCTAGCGGGGGGCCCACAGATACGCAGTATTTT. Its protein product is CASSYVRASGGPTDTQYF.

This clonotype occurred many times. V gene TRBV12-3 or TRBV12-4 combines with J gene TRBJ1-4; possible D gene TRBD1, 5 bases. The CDR3 extends over 11 amino acids. V was shortened by 6 bases and J by 12 bases, with 11 bases between the two germline ends. The CDR3 DNA is TGTGCCAGCAGGACGGGACGTCAACTGTTTTTT. Amino acid sequence: CASRTGRQLFF.

The rearrangement uses TRBV3-1 and TRBJ2-1; TRBD2 matches at 11 bases. The CDR3 totals 17 residues. The germline CDR1 and CDR2 sequences are LGHDT and YNNKEL (reference sequence). The V segment lost 5 bases and the J segment 3 bases; nucleotides outside the gene matches: 9. This CDR3 reads CASSKHPGTSGYNEQFF. The CDR3 DNA is TGTGCCAGCAGCAAACACCCCGGGACTAGCGGCTACAATGAGCAGTTCTTC.

V and J are TRBV3-1 and TRBJ1-2; 7 nucleotides align to TRBD1. CDR3 size: 13 residues. The ends lost 10 bases at V and 4 bases at J; junction bases unmatched: 9. Looked up from germline, CDR1 is LGHDT and CDR2 is YNNKEL (reference sequence). The DNA for the CDR3 is TGTGCCACCAACGACAGGGCCGCCTATGGCTACACCTTC. Residues: CATNDRAAYGYTF.

The CDR3 protein is CASSVAGYRETQYF. CDR3 DNA sequence: TGTGCCAGCAGCGTAGCGGGGTACAGGGAGACCCAGTACTTC. This chain uses TRBV9 with TRBJ2-5; D possibly uses TRBD1 or TRBD2 (5 bases each). CDR1 SGDLS and CDR2 YYNGEE come from the germline V gene. The CDR3 consists of 14 residues. Trimming pared 0 bases from V and 5 bases from J, leaving 11 bases between.

There are a few counts of this clonotype. The rearrangement uses TRBV20-1 and TRBJ2-1, with 8 bases matching TRBD2. The CDR3 has 15 residues. The V gene end was trimmed by 3 bases and the J gene end by 7 bases; junction bases not matched to a gene: 11. Looked up from germline, CDR1 is DFQATT and CDR2 is SNEGSKA (reference sequence). CDR3 sequence: CSASSGTSLSNEQFF. CDR3 coding DNA: TGCAGTGCTAGTTCCGGGACTAGTTTATCGAATGAGCAGTTCTTC.

This clonotype was detected a few times. The CDR3 loop is CASSPGAEQYV. CDR3 DNA: TGTGCCAGCTCACCTGGGGCCGAGCAGTACGTC. V usage is TRBV18 and J usage is TRBJ2-7; D is possibly TRBD1 (5 bases). V dropped 3 bases and J dropped 6 bases, with 6 bases sitting between them. The CDR3 extends over 11 amino acids. CDR1 is KGHSH and CDR2 is LQKENI in the germline V gene.

J is TRBJ2-1 and V is TRBV12-3 or TRBV12-4; D gene ambiguous. With 7 bases removed from V and 0 bases from J, the gap between germline ends came to 13 bases. The CDR3 runs 15 residues. CDR3 in amino acids: CASMAGPSSYNEQFF. The CDR3 DNA follows: TGTGCCAGCATGGCCGGTCCAAGCTCCTACAATGAGCAGTTCTTC.

A few counts support this clonotype. This chain uses TRBV3-1 with TRBJ2-3; 7 nucleotides line up with TRBD1. The CDR3 consists of 14 residues. CDR1 LGHDT and CDR2 YNNKEL come from the germline V gene (reference sequence). The V gene end was trimmed by 1 base and the J gene end by 14 bases; junction bases not matched to a gene: 12. In DNA form, the CDR3 reads TGTGCCAGCAGCCAAGTCCCTGACAGGGTTAAGCGGTATTTT. Its translation: CASSQVPDRVKRYF.

This clonotype has at least ten counts. The J gene is TRBJ2-3, the V gene TRBV6-6; tentatively, D is TRBD2 (5 bases). Per the germline V gene, CDR1 is MNHNY and CDR2 is SVGAGI (reference sequence). The CDR3 is made up of 13 amino acids. V lost 1 base, J lost 5 bases, and 7 bases lay in between. The CDR3 coding sequence is TGTGCCAGCAGTTACTTACGGGGAGATACGCAGTATTTT. Its translation is CASSYLRGDTQYF.

This clonotype was detected a few times. This sequence joins TRBV7-2 and TRBJ1-2, with D tentatively TRBD1 (5 bases). The CDR3 sequence is 15 residues long. Germline CDR1 is SGHTA and CDR2 is FQGNSA. The V end was cut by 5 bases, the J end by 1 base, with 14 bases between. The CDR3 is CASSPNPTVNYGYTF. DNA for the CDR3: TGTGCCAGCAGCCCGAATCCGACAGTTAACTATGGCTACACCTTC.

The chain is built from TRBV11-2 and TRBJ2-7; TRBD1 agrees at 7 bases. CDR1 is SGHAT, CDR2 FQNNGV, per germline. The CDR3 totals 18 residues. The J segment lost 0 bases and the V segment lost 7 bases, leaving 18 bases of the junction unmatched. The CDR3 sequence: CASTPDRSGVQSSYEQYV. The CDR3 DNA sequence: TGTGCCAGCACCCCGGACAGGAGCGGTGTTCAGAGCTCCTACGAGCAGTACGTC.

This clonotype has only a few counts. The J gene is TRBJ2-1, the V gene TRBV12-3 or TRBV12-4, with D perhaps matching TRBD2 (6 bases). V lost 0 bases to trimming and J lost 10 bases, with 10 bases between them. CDR3 length: 13 residues. The CDR3 DNA reads TGTGCCAGCAGTTTAGCGGGAGGTTGGGAGCAGTTCTTC. Amino acid sequence: CASSLAGGWEQFF.

This clonotype occurred a few times. V is TRBV12-3 or TRBV12-4 and J is TRBJ2-1; D unresolved. The CDR3 sequence is 15 residues long. The V end was cut by 6 bases, the J end by 2 bases, with 14 bases between. The CDR3 nucleotides are TGTGCCAGCAGGATGGATATACCGGCCTACAATGAGCAGTTCTTC. It specifies CASRMDIPAYNEQFF.

This clonotype was seen more than once but under ten times. The genes are TRBV5-1 and TRBJ2-7, with TRBD2 matching 7 bases. With 2 bases clipped from V and 2 bases from J, the junction kept 7 bases outside the gene matches. The CDR3 spans 15 residues. Germline lookup yields CDR1 SGHRS and CDR2 YFSETQ. CDR3 DNA sequence: TGCGCCAGCAGCTTCCTAGCGGAGTCGGCCTACGAGCAGTACTTC. This translates into CASSFLAESAYEQYF. Using reference TRBV5-1 and TRBJ2-7 for the parts outside the CDR3, the full variable domain is KAGVTQTPRYLIKTRGQQVTLSCSPISGHRSVSWYQQTPGQGLQFLFEYFSETQRNKGNFPGRFSGRQFSNSRSEMNVSTLELGDSALYLCASSFLAESAYEQYFGPGTRLTVT.

This clonotype was counted between two and nine times. This rearrangement joins TRBV7-2 to TRBJ1-2; D is ambiguous. The CDR3 is 13 amino acids. Germline CDR1 reads SGHTA; CDR2 reads FQGNSA. V was clipped by 5 bases and J by 6 bases, with 13 bases between them. The CDR3 sequence: CASSLDVGNGYTF. The CDR3 DNA sequence: TGTGCCAGCAGCCTCGACGTCGGGAATGGCTACACCTTC.

The sample holds a few counts of this clonotype. The chain joins TRBV20-1 to TRBJ1-4; TRBD1 agrees at 7 bases. Trimming took 3 bases from V and 10 from J; bases not matched to a gene: 8. The CDR3 consists of 13 residues. The V gene's germline CDR1 is DFQATT and CDR2 SNEGSKA (reference sequence). CDR3 sequence: CSASETGLRKLFF. The DNA of the CDR3 is TGCAGTGCTAGCGAGACAGGGCTAAGAAAACTGTTTTTT.

The chain employs TRBV11-2 and TRBJ2-7, with a possible D match to TRBD1 (7 bases). V was pared by 0 bases and J by 9 bases, with 21 bases between. This CDR3 spans 16 amino acids. In germline, CDR1 is SGHAT, CDR2 FQNNGV. CDR3 amino acids: CASSLDLTGAGRAQYV. The CDR3 DNA reads as TGTGCCAGCAGCTTAGATTTAACAGGGGCGGGAAGGGCGCAGTACGTC.

The sample holds a few counts of this clonotype. The rearrangement links TRBV5-1 to TRBJ2-3; D is possibly TRBD1 (5 bases). The ends were cut back, 1 base at V and 9 bases at J, with 24 bases in the middle. The germline gives CDR1 SGHRS, CDR2 YFSETQ. The CDR3 totals 17 residues. The CDR3 loop is CASSLSTLGAVDGTQYF. The CDR3 DNA sequence: TGCGCCAGCAGCTTGTCCACTTTAGGGGCGGTTGACGGAACGCAGTATTTT.

In this sample, this clonotype turned up many times. This sequence joins TRBV4-1 and TRBJ1-5, with 9 bases matching TRBD1. This CDR3 is built from 20 residues. Losses at the gene ends were 4 bases for V and 4 bases for J; bases not matched to a gene: 20. Germline CDR1 reads MGHRA; CDR2 reads YSYEKL. CDR3 residues: CASSREPGQGSRSSNQPQHF. The CDR3 coding sequence is TGCGCCAGCAGCCGAGAACCGGGACAGGGATCCCGATCGTCTAATCAGCCCCAGCATTTT.

The chain links TRBV10-3 to TRBJ2-3, with TRBD1 matching over 8 bases. Per the germline V gene, CDR1 is ENHRY and CDR2 is SYGVKD. Germline trimming cut 6 bases from V and 1 base from J; bases unmatched to any gene: 6. This CDR3 comprises 15 residues. The CDR3 coding sequence is TGTGCCATCAGCAGGACAGGGTCGGGCACAGATACGCAGTATTTT. Translating it yields CAISRTGSGTDTQYF.

This clonotype occurred many times. The chain carries TRBV7-2 and TRBJ2-1; 11 bases are shared with TRBD2. This CDR3 comprises 15 residues. J gave up 10 bases and V 2 bases, and 7 bases lay outside the gene matches. Germline V gene lookup returns CDR1 SGHTA and CDR2 FQGNSA. The CDR3 DNA reads TGTGCCAGCAGCTTAACGCTAGCGGGGGGCCCAGAGCAGTTCTTC. As protein: CASSLTLAGGPEQFF.

The CDR3 nucleotides are TGTGCCAGCAGCACAGGGTTCTACGAGCAGTACGTC. Translation gives CASSTGFYEQYV. The genes are TRBV12-3 or TRBV12-4 and TRBJ2-7; TRBD1 is a possible D gene (6 bases). Trimming stripped 6 bases from V and 3 bases from J, with 9 bases between. CDR3 length: 12 amino acids.

The chain carries TRBV14 and TRBJ2-5; D not certain. V lost 3 bases and J lost 0, with 5 bases in between. Per the germline V gene, CDR1 is SGHDN and CDR2 is FVKESK. This CDR3 comprises 13 residues. Here the CDR3 DNA reads TGTGCCAGCAGCCACCTGTACCAAGAGACCCAGTACTTC. Its translation: CASSHLYQETQYF.

In its sample, this clonotype was seen many times. J is TRBJ2-7 and V is TRBV6-1; D remains unclear. The CDR3 is made up of 14 amino acids. V lost 5 bases and J lost 1, with 12 bases in between. The germline CDR1 and CDR2 sequences are MNHNS and SASEGT. CDR3 protein: CASSPRTASYEQYV. CDR3 in DNA: TGTGCCAGCAGTCCCCGGACCGCTTCCTACGAGCAGTACGTC.

This clonotype was counted between two and nine times. V and J are TRBV7-3 and TRBJ2-1; 11 bases match TRBD1. J was trimmed by 4 bases and V by 5 bases; bases with no gene match: 16. Germline V gives CDR1 SGHTA, CDR2 FQGTGA. This CDR3 comprises 19 residues. The DNA for the CDR3 is TGTGCCAGCAGCAATAAGGACAGGGGGCTAAAAGCCCTATACAATGAGCAGTTCTTC. It translates to CASSNKDRGLKALYNEQFF.